This T cell receptor beta chain was observed in a study of blood T cell repertoires in COVID-19. Trimming pared 0 bases from V and 0 bases from J, leaving 11 bases between. This CDR3 has 16 amino acids. Germline V gives CDR1 SGHRS, CDR2 YFSETQ. The data were produced by immunoSEQ multiplex PCR, yet TCRdb's version contains in-frame clones alone and is incomplete. Among around 300,000 clones, 85% to 90% were seen once, and the ten largest hold over 2%. Those enrolled, adults aged about 18 to 95 years, came from fewer than 25 US areas. Membership in each cohort depended on participant-reported clinical history.

V gene TRBV5-1 combines with J gene TRBJ2-3; perhaps TRBD2 as D (5 bases). The sequence came from a woman between 55 and 75 years old in a cohort exposed to, infected with or recovered from COVID-19 (not recorded which). The sample was PBMCs or T cells enriched from blood (not recorded which). The CDR3 nucleotides read TGCGCCAGCAGCTTGGGGTTAGCGCCTAGCACAGATACGCAGTATTTT. The encoded protein is CASSLGLAPSTDTQYF.